These 27 T cell receptor beta chains originate from one sample sequenced in a study of T cell repertoires in cytomegalovirus infection. These receptors lack a known antigen. MiXCR, applied by TCRdb to the reads, yields one record per CDR3 protein. The sample lists hundreds of thousands of distinct CDR3 sequences; 30% to 40% were seen once. Specimen: cultured CD8+ T cells from PBMCs, collected from culture after CMV antigen stimulation. The receptor source for this set is a human donor in good health (CMV status not recorded). Some clones in this sample may be carry-over from other donors' samples.

This clonotype was observed many times. This chain joins TRBV20-1 and TRBJ2-5; 8 nucleotides agree with TRBD2. The V gene's germline CDR1 is DFQATT and CDR2 SNEGSKA (reference sequence). The CDR3 is made up of 15 amino acids. With 2 bases clipped from V and 4 bases from J, the junction kept 9 bases outside the gene matches. CDR3 DNA sequence: TGCAGTGCTAGACCTTTAGCGGGGCGGGGAGAGACCCAGTACTTC. Translating it yields CSARPLAGRGETQYF.

The chain couples TRBV6-1 to TRBJ2-3; D gene unclear. Germline CDR1 and CDR2: MNHNS and SASEGT. Deletions cut 8 bases from V and 0 bases from J, with 15 bases between. The CDR3 spans 15 residues. CDR3 in DNA: TGTGCCAGCCGCTTTTCCCTGGAAAGCACAGATACGCAGTATTTT. As protein: CASRFSLESTDTQYF.

The genes are TRBV7-9 and TRBJ2-7, with D hard to call. CDR1 and CDR2 from the germline V gene are SEHNR and FQNEAQ (reference sequence). CDR3 size: 14 residues. The ends were cut back, 4 bases at V and 2 bases at J, with 12 bases in the middle. This chain's CDR3 is CASSSRTLAYEQYF. CDR3 in DNA: TGTGCCAGCAGCTCCAGGACGTTGGCCTACGAGCAGTACTTC.

This clonotype was counted many times. J is TRBJ2-1 and V is TRBV7-6, with 7 positions matching TRBD2. J was trimmed by 7 bases and V by 6 bases; bases with no gene match: 9. This CDR3 is built from 14 residues. Germline CDR1 and CDR2: SGHVS and FNYEAQ. CDR3 region: CASSPMGGANEQFF. CDR3 nucleotides: TGTGCCAGCAGTCCCATGGGAGGGGCTAATGAGCAGTTCTTC.

This clonotype showed up just a few times. J is TRBJ1-2 and V is TRBV12-5, with D uncertain. The CDR3 spans 12 residues. Germline loops: CDR1 LGHNT, CDR2 FRNRAP. V shed 1 base and J shed 4 bases, with 4 bases lying between them. CDR3 coding DNA: TGTGCTAGTGGTTTGGGATCCTATGGCTACACCTTC. Residues: CASGLGSYGYTF.

This clonotype was recorded once. The rearrangement joins TRBV19 to TRBJ1-2; TRBD1 matches 8 bases. The trim removed 4 bases at V and 7 bases at J, leaving 8 bases unmatched. This CDR3 spans 14 amino acids. Germline V gene data show CDR1 as LNHDA and CDR2 as SQIVND (reference sequence). Here the CDR3 reads CASSTLGQGTGYTF. As DNA, the CDR3 is TGTGCCAGTAGTACCCTTGGACAGGGAACTGGCTACACCTTC.

This clonotype was found a few times. V gene TRBV14 combines with J gene TRBJ2-2; unclear D gene. CDR1 and CDR2 from the germline V gene are SGHDN and FVKESK. The ends were cut back, 0 bases at V and 2 bases at J, with 10 bases in the middle. The length of the CDR3 is 16 residues. CDR3 bases: TGTGCCAGCAGCCAAGATCTTGGCAGTAACACCGGGGAGCTGTTTTTT. Its protein product is CASSQDLGSNTGELFF. The full variable domain, its missing parts supplied by reference TRBV14 and TRBJ2-2, is EAGVTQFPSHSVIEKGQTVTLRCDPISGHDNLYWYRRVMGKEIKFLLHFVKESKQDESGMPNNRFLAERTGGTYSTLKVQPAELEDSGVYFCASSQDLGSNTGELFFGEGSRLTVL.

This clonotype showed up just a few times. This chain links TRBV12-3 or TRBV12-4 with TRBJ1-3; D ambiguous. This CDR3 has 17 residues. The V end was cut by 6 bases, the J end by 2 bases, with 20 bases between. The CDR3, as DNA: TGTGCCAGCAGATCCCTCGTTGGCCCAGGCGCTGGAAACACCATATATTTT. It codes for CASRSLVGPGAGNTIYF.

This clonotype was seen more than once but under ten times. This rearrangement joins TRBV4-1 to TRBJ2-1, with D possibly matching TRBD2 (5 bases). CDR1 and CDR2 from the germline V gene are MGHRA and YSYEKL. The CDR3 is 14 residues long. Trimming removed 0 bases from V and 6 bases from J, with 9 bases in between. This CDR3 is CASSQDPSLNEQFF. The CDR3 nucleotides read TGCGCCAGCAGCCAAGATCCTAGCCTCAATGAGCAGTTCTTC.

About this clonotype itself: Compared with germline, one end of the junction differs, possibly owing to a read error. The gene calls are TRBV7-8 and TRBJ1-1, with D possibly being TRBD1 (5 bases). This CDR3 spans 15 amino acids. The germline V gene has CDR1 SGHVS and CDR2 FQNEAQ. CDR3 loop: CASSLEGPGNTDAFF. The CDR3 DNA reads as TGTGCCAGCAGCTTGGAGGGACCCGGAAACACTGATGCTTTCTTT.

This sequence joins TRBV19 and TRBJ1-1; tentative D call: TRBD1 (5 bases). The germline gives CDR1 LNHDA, CDR2 SQIVND (reference sequence). The CDR3 covers 15 residues. Trimming pared 4 bases from V and 5 bases from J, leaving 17 bases between. Here the CDR3 DNA reads TGTGCCAGTAGTAATCCGGGACGGAGAGATACTGAAGCTTTCTTT. Translation: CASSNPGRRDTEAFF.

This clonotype was found a few times. This chain connects TRBV19 to TRBJ1-1; 8 bases map to TRBD1. Unmatched junction bases numbered 6, after V lost 6 bases and J lost 6 bases. Germline CDR1 is LNHDA and CDR2 is SQIVND (reference sequence). The CDR3 runs to 13 residues. CDR3 loop: CASSLQGGAEAFF. CDR3 coding DNA: TGTGCCAGTAGCCTACAGGGGGGGGCTGAAGCTTTCTTT.

This chain connects TRBV12-3 or TRBV12-4 to TRBJ1-2; TRBD1 agrees at 11 bases. Trimming cost V 0 bases and J 7 bases; bases outside gene matches: 4. The CDR3 contains 15 residues. The CDR3: CASSLARTGGPGYTF. CDR3 DNA: TGTGCCAGCAGTTTAGCCAGGACAGGGGGCCCTGGCTACACCTTC.

The chain joins TRBV28 to TRBJ1-1; TRBD1 matches 7 bases. CDR3 length equals 17 residues. V shed 4 bases, J shed 0 bases, and the junction held 11 bases outside the gene matches. CDR1 MDHEN and CDR2 SYDVKM come from the germline V gene. The CDR3, as DNA: TGTGCCAGCAGTTACCCTTTGACAGGGCATATGAACACTGAAGCTTTCTTT. Amino acids: CASSYPLTGHMNTEAFF.

The gene calls are TRBV5-3 and TRBJ2-1; D is uncertain. TRBV5-3 falls under the ORF class, with uncertain function. Trimming stripped 9 bases from V and 5 bases from J, with 12 bases between. The CDR3 sequence is 12 residues long. Written as DNA, the CDR3 is TGTGCCACCCTTTCCCAGAACAATGAGCAGTTCTTC. This sequence encodes CATLSQNNEQFF.

This clonotype appeared a single time. One end of the junction varies from germline; a read error may be responsible. J is TRBJ1-6 and V is TRBV7-6; tentative D call: TRBD1 (5 bases). This CDR3 has 17 amino acids. Germline CDR1 SGHVS, CDR2 FNYEAQ. In DNA form, the CDR3 reads TGTGCCAACAGCCGCGCACAGGCGAGCTCCTATAATTCACCCCTCCACTTT. It yields the protein CANSRAQASSYNSPLHF.

A word on this clonotype: A single base separates this from a much larger clone, so it may be a read error. J is TRBJ2-7 and V is TRBV7-6; D perhaps matches TRBD1 (6 bases). The CDR3 runs to 13 residues. CDR1 and CDR2 (germline): SGHVS, FNYEAQ. DNA of the CDR3: TGTGCCAACAGCCCCGGGACACTTTACGAGCAGTACTTC. It specifies CANSPGTLYEQYF.

V usage is TRBV20-1 and J usage is TRBJ2-1; D is undetermined. The CDR3 runs to 15 residues. Germline assignment: CDR1 DFQATT and CDR2 SNEGSKA (reference sequence). V lost 5 bases and J lost 1, with 15 bases in between. The CDR3 DNA sequence: TGCAGTGCTCGTCCGACACGCCTGTCCTACAATGAGCAGTTCTTC. Translating gives CSARPTRLSYNEQFF.

This clonotype came up many times. The chain recombines TRBV7-6 with TRBJ2-5; unclear D gene. Looked up from germline, CDR1 is SGHVS and CDR2 is FNYEAQ. V lost 1 base, J lost 1 base, and 7 bases lay in between. The CDR3 is 14 amino acids. DNA for the CDR3: TGTGCCAGCAGCTTAGGCCCAGGCCAAGAGACCCAGTACTTC. Amino acids: CASSLGPGQETQYF.

This chain connects TRBV5-1 to TRBJ1-4; D call uncertain. V lost 4 bases, J lost 8 bases, and 18 bases lay in between. Germline CDR1 reads SGHRS; CDR2 reads YFSETQ. The CDR3 covers 15 residues. The CDR3: CASSDPVIMEEKLFF. Here the CDR3 DNA reads TGCGCCAGCAGCGATCCGGTTATAATGGAAGAAAAACTGTTTTTT.

The V and J genes are TRBV7-6 and TRBJ2-1; tentative D call: TRBD1 (6 bases). The CDR3 is made up of 17 amino acids. Germline assignment: CDR1 SGHVS and CDR2 FNYEAQ. Trimming took off 5 bases at V and 1 base at J, with 18 bases between the two ends. CDR3 bases: TGTGCCAGCAGCCCCGACCGGGACACAATTTCCTACAATGAGCAGTTCTTC. Translating gives CASSPDRDTISYNEQFF.

This clonotype was recorded many times. The CDR3 DNA follows: TGTGCCAGTAGCCCCGGGACAGGGGACGTCGGAGCCTACAATGAGCAGTTCTTC. Residues: CASSPGTGDVGAYNEQFF. The rearrangement links TRBV19 to TRBJ2-1; TRBD1 matches 10 bases. This CDR3 region has 18 residues. J was trimmed by 2 bases and V by 6 bases; bases with no gene match: 13. Germline CDR1 and CDR2: LNHDA and SQIVND (reference sequence).

This clonotype has ten or more counts. The CDR3 coding sequence is TGTGCCAGCAGCTCTAGGGACACAGATACGCAGTATTTT. Translation gives CASSSRDTDTQYF. The J gene is TRBJ2-3, the V gene TRBV7-9; D remains unclear. The CDR3 consists of 13 residues. The germline V and J ends were trimmed by 4 bases and 2 bases, with 7 bases remaining between them. Germline V CDR1 and CDR2: SEHNR, FQNEAQ (reference sequence).

The table lists this clonotype with a few counts. V gene TRBV20-1 combines with J gene TRBJ2-2; 8 positions match TRBD2. V trimming: 2 bases; J trimming: 8 bases; junction bases outside the gene matches: 4. The CDR3 is 13 amino acids. In germline, CDR1 is DFQATT, CDR2 SNEGSKA (reference sequence). CDR3 in amino acids: CSARSGGPGELFF. In nucleotides, the CDR3 is TGCAGTGCTAGATCGGGGGGGCCTGGGGAGCTGTTTTTT.

This clonotype was detected a few times. The rearrangement links TRBV12-3 or TRBV12-4 to TRBJ1-2, with a possible D match to TRBD1 (6 bases). The CDR3 length is 14 residues. The V end lost 6 bases, the J end lost 8 bases, and 19 bases lay between the germline ends. The CDR3 DNA sequence: TGTGCCAGCAGCACGGGGACTCAGGGGTGGGGCTACACCTTC. The encoded protein is CASSTGTQGWGYTF.

The rearrangement uses TRBV27 and TRBJ2-3; D unclear. The V gene lost 8 bases and the J gene lost 2 bases, with 11 bases spanning the gap. Germline-derived CDR1 and CDR2 are MNHEY and SMNVEV (reference sequence). CDR3 length: 13 residues. CDR3: CASGAFPTDTQYF. For the CDR3, the DNA is TGTGCCAGCGGCGCTTTCCCCACAGATACGCAGTATTTT.

On this clonotype: The conserved closing phenylalanine or tryptophan is absent in this CDR3, likely reflecting a read error. The chain joins TRBV6-6 to TRBJ2-3, with D perhaps TRBD1 (5 bases). Germline V gene data show CDR1 as MNHNY and CDR2 as SVGAGI (reference sequence). The CDR3 has 13 residues. V was shortened by 7 bases and J by 1 base, with 9 bases between the two germline ends. The CDR3 spells CASIEGGTDTQYS. The CDR3 nucleotides are TGTGCCAGCATCGAAGGGGGCACAGATACGCAGTATTCT.